The T cell receptor (beta chain) under discussion was sequenced for a study of blood T cell repertoires in COVID-19. Trimming shortened V by 5 bases and J by 3 bases, and 11 bases separated the two germline ends. This CDR3 is 12 amino acids long. Germline lookup yields CDR1 SQVTM and CDR2 ANQGSEA. The data were produced by immunoSEQ multiplex PCR, yet TCRdb's version contains in-frame clones alone and is incomplete. This sample has approximately 220,000 clones, with 85% found just once. The sequence derives from a middle-aged man who had recovered from COVID-19. The chain couples TRBV29-1 to TRBJ2-7, with D maybe TRBD1 (5 bases). Material: PBMCs or T cells enriched from blood (not recorded which). The CDR3 nucleotides read TGCAGCGTTTCCCCTAGGGGCTACGAGCAGTACTTC. It translates to CSVSPRGYEQYF.